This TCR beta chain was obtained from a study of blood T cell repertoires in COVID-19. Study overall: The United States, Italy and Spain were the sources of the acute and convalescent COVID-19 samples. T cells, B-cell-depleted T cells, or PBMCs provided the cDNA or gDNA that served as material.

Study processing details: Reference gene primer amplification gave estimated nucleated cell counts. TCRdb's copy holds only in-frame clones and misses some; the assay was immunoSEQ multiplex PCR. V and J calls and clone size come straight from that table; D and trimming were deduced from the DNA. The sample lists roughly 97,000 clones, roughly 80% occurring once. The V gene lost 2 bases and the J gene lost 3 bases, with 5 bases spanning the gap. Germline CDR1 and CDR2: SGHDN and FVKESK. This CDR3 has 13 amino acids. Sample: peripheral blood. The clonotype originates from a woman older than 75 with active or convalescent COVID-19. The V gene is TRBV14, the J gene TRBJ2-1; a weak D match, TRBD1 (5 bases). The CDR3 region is CASSQQGYNEQFF. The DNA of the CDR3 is TGTGCCAGCAGCCAACAGGGCTACAATGAGCAGTTCTTC.